The 17 T cell receptor beta chains below all came from one sample that was sequenced in a study of siplizumab effects on memory and regulatory T cells. Clones were read by immunoSEQ multiplex PCR, and TCRdb kept only the in-frame ones, dropping some. The sample has over 85,000 clones, 93% seen once. Material: CD8+ T cells sorted from blood. Receptors were obtained from a human donor in good health.

The rearrangement links TRBV13 to TRBJ2-2; D could derive from TRBD1 or TRBD2 (5 bases each). The CDR3 is made up of 16 amino acids. V lost 1 base, J lost 4 bases, and 13 bases lay in between. Germline V gives CDR1 PRHDT, CDR2 FYEKMQ (reference sequence). The CDR3 DNA reads TGTGCCAGCAGCTTAGCGGGGCCGGAGATCACCGGGGAGCTGTTTTTT. As protein: CASSLAGPEITGELFF.

This chain joins TRBV11-3 and TRBJ1-1; no definite D call. Germline loops: CDR1 SGHNT, CDR2 YENEEA. The CDR3 is 10 amino acids. Trimming stripped 6 bases from V and 6 bases from J, with 5 bases between. CDR3 nucleotide sequence: TGTGCCAGCAGAGGGTCTGAAGCTTTCTTT. Translated, it gives CASRGSEAFF.

The rearrangement joins TRBV25-1 to TRBJ1-5; maybe TRBD1 (5 bases). The germline gives CDR1 MGHDK, CDR2 SYGVNS. Trimming took 2 bases from V and 9 from J, leaving 14 bases between them. The CDR3 consists of 14 residues. CDR3 nucleotides: TGTGCCAGCAGTGAAGGGCAGGGCTATACGCCCCAGCATTTT. Residues: CASSEGQGYTPQHF. The full variable domain, its missing parts supplied by reference TRBV25-1 and TRBJ1-5, is EADIYQTPRYLVIGTGKKITLECSQTMGHDKMYWYQQDPGMELHLIHYSYGVNSTEKGDLSSESTVSRIRTEHFPLTLESARPSHTSQYLCASSEGQGYTPQHFGDGTRLSIL.

CDR3 nucleotides: TGTGCCAGCAGCTTAGGGGACAGTTTGGGCTACACCTTC. It translates to CASSLGDSLGYTF. The chain employs TRBV7-9 and TRBJ1-2, with 7 bases that match TRBD1. This CDR3 comprises 13 residues. The ends lost 1 base at V and 8 bases at J; junction bases unmatched: 4. CDR1 and CDR2 from the germline V gene are SEHNR and FQNEAQ (reference sequence).

The genes are TRBV5-1 and TRBJ1-1; no reliable D call. Trimming removed 0 bases from V and 2 bases from J, with 11 bases in between. In germline, CDR1 is SGHRS, CDR2 YFSETQ. The CDR3 contains 15 residues. The CDR3 sequence is CASSLAAGLNTEAFF. CDR3 DNA sequence: TGCGCCAGCAGCTTGGCCGCGGGGTTAAACACTGAAGCTTTCTTT.

The chain recombines TRBV19 with TRBJ1-1; possible D gene TRBD1, 6 bases. The CDR3 is 15 amino acids. The V end lost 3 bases, the J end lost 6 bases, and 17 bases lay between the germline ends. CDR1 is LNHDA and CDR2 is SQIVND in the germline V gene (reference sequence). The CDR3 DNA is TGTGCCAGTAGTATCCCCCACAAAAGACAGGCTGAAGCTTTCTTT. Residues: CASSIPHKRQAEAFF.

This sequence joins TRBV5-1 and TRBJ2-3; TRBD2 matches 8 bases. V was pared by 0 bases and J by 2 bases, with 8 bases of the junction left unmatched. CDR1 and CDR2 from the germline V gene are SGHRS and YFSETQ. The CDR3 length is 17 residues. The CDR3: CASSLAGGLADTDTQYF. CDR3 coding DNA: TGCGCCAGCAGCTTGGCGGGAGGGCTAGCGGACACAGATACGCAGTATTTT.

This sequence joins TRBV7-9 and TRBJ1-4; 9 bases line up with TRBD1. Germline CDR1 and CDR2: SEHNR and FQNEAQ (reference sequence). The length of the CDR3 is 16 residues. The junction had 12 bases not matched to a gene; V was cut back by 5 bases and J by 8 bases. As DNA, the CDR3 is TGTGCCAGCAGCCCCCCGACGGGACAGGGAAACGAAAAACTGTTTTTT. As protein: CASSPPTGQGNEKLFF.

The rearrangement uses TRBV4-1 and TRBJ2-1, with 9 bases identical to TRBD1. CDR1 is MGHRA, CDR2 YSYEKL, per germline. CDR3 length: 16 amino acids. V trimming: 0 bases; J trimming: 5 bases; junction bases outside the gene matches: 5. The DNA for the CDR3 is TGCGCCAGCAGCCAAGATTGGACAGGGGACCACAATGAGCAGTTCTTC. It codes for CASSQDWTGDHNEQFF.

This chain connects TRBV7-9 to TRBJ2-3, with D hard to call. The CDR3 runs to 15 residues. Trimming took off 1 base at V and 1 base at J, with 9 bases between the two ends. Germline V gives CDR1 SEHNR, CDR2 FQNEAQ (reference sequence). Written as DNA, the CDR3 is TGTGCCAGCAGCTTAGTAGATGCGGGCACAGATACGCAGTATTTT. Translation: CASSLVDAGTDTQYF.

J is TRBJ2-3 and V is TRBV27, with TRBD2 matching over 8 bases. Germline values: CDR1 MNHEY, CDR2 SMNVEV (reference sequence). The CDR3 sequence is 17 residues long. V shed 3 bases and J 0 bases; nucleotides not matched to a gene: 8. The CDR3 spells CASSFSGGVYSTDTQYF. CDR3 in DNA: TGTGCCAGCAGTTTTTCGGGGGGGGTCTATAGCACAGATACGCAGTATTTT.

The CDR3 region is CAWSVTSSTDTQYF. The CDR3 DNA reads as TGTGCCTGGAGTGTAACTAGCAGCACAGATACGCAGTATTTT. V and J are TRBV30 and TRBJ2-3, with a weak D call TRBD2 (6 bases). The V and J ends lost 0 bases and 0 bases respectively, with 7 bases between them. The CDR3 totals 14 residues. The germline V gene encodes CDR1 GTSNPN and CDR2 SVGIG (reference sequence).

The chain joins TRBV4-1 to TRBJ2-3, with 8 bases identical to TRBD2. V lost 4 bases, J lost 4 bases, and 4 bases stayed unmatched. The CDR3 runs 14 residues. Germline V gene data show CDR1 as MGHRA and CDR2 as YSYEKL. CDR3 DNA sequence: TGCGCCAGCAGCCTCGGGACTAGTCCAGATACGCAGTATTTT. This codes for CASSLGTSPDTQYF.

Of note for this clone: Germline is not matched at one junction end, which may reflect a read error. J is TRBJ2-7 and V is TRBV18; no clear D. Germline CDR1 KGHSH, CDR2 LQKENI. The CDR3 is 13 residues long. This CDR3 reads CASSPQGRNEQYF. CDR3 DNA sequence: TGTGCCAGCTCCCCACAAGGGCGAAACGAGCAGTACTTC.

The gene calls are TRBV4-3 and TRBJ2-3, with a tentative D call TRBD2 (6 bases). Germline loops: CDR1 LGHNA, CDR2 YSLEER. The length of the CDR3 is 16 residues. V was trimmed by 0 bases and J by 0 bases, leaving 10 bases between them. The CDR3 sequence is CASSQEQSGSTDTQYF. DNA of the CDR3: TGCGCCAGCAGCCAAGAACAGAGCGGGAGCACAGATACGCAGTATTTT.

The chain is built from TRBV4-2 and TRBJ2-1; 9 bases match TRBD2. CDR1 is LGHNA and CDR2 is YNFKEQ in the germline V gene. V shed 0 bases, J shed 2 bases, and the junction held 5 bases outside the gene matches. The CDR3 loop spans 17 amino acids. CDR3 DNA sequence: TGTGCCAGCAGCCAAGATCTGGCGGGAGGGACCTACAATGAGCAGTTCTTC. Residues: CASSQDLAGGTYNEQFF.

The chain joins TRBV11-2 to TRBJ1-6, with D tentatively TRBD1 (6 bases). The V gene's germline CDR1 is SGHAT and CDR2 FQNNGV. V dropped 6 bases and J dropped 8 bases, with 23 bases sitting between them. There are 17 residues in the CDR3. CDR3 loop: CASSPSVAGAEDSPLHF. CDR3 DNA sequence: TGTGCCAGCAGTCCTTCCGTGGCGGGGGCGGAAGATTCACCCCTCCACTTT. Complete variable domain (other parts from reference TRBV11-2 and TRBJ1-6): EAGVAQSPRYKIIEKRQSVAFWCNPISGHATLYWYQQILGQGPKLLIQFQNNGVVDDSQLPKDRFSAERLKGVDSTLKIQPAKLEDSAVYLCASSPSVAGAEDSPLHFGNGTRLTVT.